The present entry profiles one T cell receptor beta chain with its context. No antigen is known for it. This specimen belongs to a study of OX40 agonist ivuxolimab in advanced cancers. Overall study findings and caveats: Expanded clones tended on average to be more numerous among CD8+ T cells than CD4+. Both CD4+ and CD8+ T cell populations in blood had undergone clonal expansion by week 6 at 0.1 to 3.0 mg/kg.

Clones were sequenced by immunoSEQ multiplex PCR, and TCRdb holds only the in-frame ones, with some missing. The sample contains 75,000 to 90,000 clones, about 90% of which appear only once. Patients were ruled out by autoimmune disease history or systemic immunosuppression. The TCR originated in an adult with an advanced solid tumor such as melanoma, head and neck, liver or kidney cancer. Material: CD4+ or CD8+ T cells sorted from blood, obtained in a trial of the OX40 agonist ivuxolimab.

The CDR3 is CASSVATWGMGNQPQHF. The DNA of the CDR3 is TGTGCCAGCAGCGTAGCTACCTGGGGAATGGGCAATCAGCCCCAGCATTTT. The chain uses TRBV9 and TRBJ1-5, with D unresolved. This CDR3 spans 17 amino acids. V was pared by 0 bases and J by 2 bases, with 15 bases between. Germline-derived CDR1 and CDR2 are SGDLS and YYNGEE.